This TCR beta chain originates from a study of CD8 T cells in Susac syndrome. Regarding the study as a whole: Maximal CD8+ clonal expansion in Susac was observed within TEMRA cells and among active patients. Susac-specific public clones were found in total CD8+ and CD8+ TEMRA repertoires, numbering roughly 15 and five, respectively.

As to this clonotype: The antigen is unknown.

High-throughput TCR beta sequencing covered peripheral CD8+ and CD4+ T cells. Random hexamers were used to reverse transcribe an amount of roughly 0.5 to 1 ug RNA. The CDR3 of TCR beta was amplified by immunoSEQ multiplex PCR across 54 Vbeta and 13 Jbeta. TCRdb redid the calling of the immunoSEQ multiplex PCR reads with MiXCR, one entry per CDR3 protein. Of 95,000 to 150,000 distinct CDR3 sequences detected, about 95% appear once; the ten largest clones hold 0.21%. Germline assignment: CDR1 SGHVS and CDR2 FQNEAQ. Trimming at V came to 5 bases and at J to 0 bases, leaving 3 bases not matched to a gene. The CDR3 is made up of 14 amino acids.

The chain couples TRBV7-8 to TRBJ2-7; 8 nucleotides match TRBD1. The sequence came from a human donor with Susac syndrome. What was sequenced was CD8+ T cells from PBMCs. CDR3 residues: CASSIGQGSYEQYF. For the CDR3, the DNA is TGTGCCAGCAGCATTGGACAGGGCTCCTACGAGCAGTACTTC.